This T cell receptor beta chain was documented in a study of CD8 T cells in Susac syndrome. From germline, CDR1 is DFQATT and CDR2 SNEGSKA (reference sequence). J was trimmed by 5 bases and V by 3 bases; bases with no gene match: 9. This CDR3 has 15 amino acids. The RNA, about 0.5 to 1 ug, was put through reverse transcription using random hexamers. TCRdb ran MiXCR on the immunoSEQ multiplex PCR reads and lists one entry per CDR3 protein. The table includes 150,000 or so distinct CDR3 sequences, approximately 96% detected once. The sequencing input was CD4+ T cells from PBMCs. This TCR was sampled from a human donor with Susac syndrome. The chain has TRBV20-1 and TRBJ1-1, with 10 bases identical to TRBD1. The CDR3 here is CSARAGDRGRTEAFF. The CDR3 bases are TGCAGTGCTAGGGCGGGGGACAGGGGAAGAACTGAAGCTTTCTTT.